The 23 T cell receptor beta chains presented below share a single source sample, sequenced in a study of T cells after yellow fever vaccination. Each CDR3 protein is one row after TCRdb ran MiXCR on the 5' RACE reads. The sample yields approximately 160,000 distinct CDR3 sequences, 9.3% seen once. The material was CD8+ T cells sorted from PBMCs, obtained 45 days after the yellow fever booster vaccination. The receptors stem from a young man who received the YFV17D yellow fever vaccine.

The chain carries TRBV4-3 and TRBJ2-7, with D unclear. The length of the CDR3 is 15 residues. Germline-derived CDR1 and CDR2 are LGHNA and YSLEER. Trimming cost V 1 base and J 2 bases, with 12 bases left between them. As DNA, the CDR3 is TGCGCCAGCAGCCAAGGCCGCACTGCCCCCTACGAGCAGTACTTC. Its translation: CASSQGRTAPYEQYF.

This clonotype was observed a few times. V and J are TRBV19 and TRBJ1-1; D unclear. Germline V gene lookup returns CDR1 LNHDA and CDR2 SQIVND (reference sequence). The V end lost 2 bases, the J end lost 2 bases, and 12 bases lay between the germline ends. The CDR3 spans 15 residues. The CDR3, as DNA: TGTGCCAGTAGTATACCGAAGACGGAAAACACTGAAGCTTTCTTT. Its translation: CASSIPKTENTEAFF.

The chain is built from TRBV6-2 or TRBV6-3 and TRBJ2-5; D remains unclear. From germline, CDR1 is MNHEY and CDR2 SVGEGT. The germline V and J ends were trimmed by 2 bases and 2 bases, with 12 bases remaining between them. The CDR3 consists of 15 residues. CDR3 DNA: TGTGCCAGCAGTTACCTCGGACGCCGGCAAGAGACCCAGTACTTC. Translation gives CASSYLGRRQETQYF.

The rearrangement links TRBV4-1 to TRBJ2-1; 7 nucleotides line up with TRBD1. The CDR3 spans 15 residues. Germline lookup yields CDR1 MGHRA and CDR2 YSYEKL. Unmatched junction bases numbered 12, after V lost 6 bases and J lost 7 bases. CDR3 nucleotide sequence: TGCGCCAGCAGGGTGACAGGGAAGACATTGAATGAGCAGTTCTTC. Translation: CASRVTGKTLNEQFF.

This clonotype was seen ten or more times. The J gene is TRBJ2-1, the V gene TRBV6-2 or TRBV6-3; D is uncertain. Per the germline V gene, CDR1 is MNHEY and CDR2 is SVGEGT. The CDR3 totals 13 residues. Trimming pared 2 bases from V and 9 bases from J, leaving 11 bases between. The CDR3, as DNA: TGTGCCAGCAGTTACCTAACAGATCTTGAGCAGTTCTTC. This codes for CASSYLTDLEQFF.

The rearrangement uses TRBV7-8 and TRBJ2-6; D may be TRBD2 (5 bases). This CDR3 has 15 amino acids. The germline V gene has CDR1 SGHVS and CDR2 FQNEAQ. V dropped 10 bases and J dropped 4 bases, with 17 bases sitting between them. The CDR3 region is CATCMLGAGANVLTF. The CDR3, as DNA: TGTGCCACCTGTATGTTGGGAGCCGGGGCCAACGTCCTGACTTTC.

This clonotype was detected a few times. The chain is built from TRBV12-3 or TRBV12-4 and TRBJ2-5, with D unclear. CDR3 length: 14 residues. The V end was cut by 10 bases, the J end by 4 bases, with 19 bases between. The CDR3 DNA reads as TGTGCCACCGTCCGAGGAGACCCCCTAGAGACCCAGTACTTC. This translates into CATVRGDPLETQYF.

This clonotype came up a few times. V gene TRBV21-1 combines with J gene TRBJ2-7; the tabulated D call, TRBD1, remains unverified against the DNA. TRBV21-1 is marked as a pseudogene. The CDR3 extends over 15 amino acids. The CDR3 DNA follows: TGTGCCAGCAGCAAAGCGCAAGGCAGGGGGTACGAGCAGTACGTC. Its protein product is CASSKAQGRGYEQYV.

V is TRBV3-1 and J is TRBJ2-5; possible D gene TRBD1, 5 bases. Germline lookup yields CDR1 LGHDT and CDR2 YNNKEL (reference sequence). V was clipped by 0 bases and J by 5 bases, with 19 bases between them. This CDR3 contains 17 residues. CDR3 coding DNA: TGTGCCAGCAGCCAAGAGGGGCAGGCGGCGGTGGGGGAGACCCAGTACTTC. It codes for CASSQEGQAAVGETQYF.

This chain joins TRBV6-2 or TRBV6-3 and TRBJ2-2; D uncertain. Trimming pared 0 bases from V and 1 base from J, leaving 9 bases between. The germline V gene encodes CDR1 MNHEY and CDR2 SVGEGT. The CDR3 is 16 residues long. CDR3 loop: CASSYSIILNTGELFF. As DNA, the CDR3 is TGTGCCAGCAGTTACTCTATTATTTTGAACACCGGGGAGCTGTTTTTT.

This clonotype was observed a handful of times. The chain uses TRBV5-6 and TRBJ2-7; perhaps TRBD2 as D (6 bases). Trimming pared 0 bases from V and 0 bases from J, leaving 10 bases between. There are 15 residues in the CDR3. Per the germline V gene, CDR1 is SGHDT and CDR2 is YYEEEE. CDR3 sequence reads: CASSLERGFSYEQYF. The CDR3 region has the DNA TGTGCCAGCAGCTTGGAACGGGGGTTCTCCTACGAGCAGTACTTC.

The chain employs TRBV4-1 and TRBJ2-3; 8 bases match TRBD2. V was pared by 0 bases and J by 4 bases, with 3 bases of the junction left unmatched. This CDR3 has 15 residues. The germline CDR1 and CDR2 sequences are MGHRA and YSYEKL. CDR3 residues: CASSQDPGRADTQYF. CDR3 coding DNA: TGCGCCAGCAGCCAAGACCCCGGGAGGGCAGATACGCAGTATTTT.

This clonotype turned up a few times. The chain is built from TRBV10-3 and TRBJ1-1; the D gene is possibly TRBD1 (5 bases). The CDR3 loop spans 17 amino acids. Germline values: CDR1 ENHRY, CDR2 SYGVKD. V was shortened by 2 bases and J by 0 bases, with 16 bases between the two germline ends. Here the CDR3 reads CAISEPDSKGMNTEAFF. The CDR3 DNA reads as TGTGCCATCAGTGAGCCTGACAGTAAGGGAATGAACACTGAAGCTTTCTTT.

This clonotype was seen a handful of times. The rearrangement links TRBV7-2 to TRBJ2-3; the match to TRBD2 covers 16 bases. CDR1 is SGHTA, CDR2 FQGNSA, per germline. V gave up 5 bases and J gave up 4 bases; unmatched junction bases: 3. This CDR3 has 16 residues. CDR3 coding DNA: TGTGCCAGCAGCAAGGGACTAGCGGGGGGGCCAGATACGCAGTATTTT. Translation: CASSKGLAGGPDTQYF.

In nucleotides, the CDR3 is TGCAGCTCTGTGGGACAGAACACCGGGGAGCTGTTTTTT. It encodes CSSVGQNTGELFF. This chain uses TRBV29-1 with TRBJ2-2, with D possibly being TRBD1 (6 bases). The germline V and J ends were trimmed by 8 bases and 1 base, with 11 bases remaining between them. Germline lookup yields CDR1 SQVTM and CDR2 ANQGSEA. The CDR3 is 13 amino acids.

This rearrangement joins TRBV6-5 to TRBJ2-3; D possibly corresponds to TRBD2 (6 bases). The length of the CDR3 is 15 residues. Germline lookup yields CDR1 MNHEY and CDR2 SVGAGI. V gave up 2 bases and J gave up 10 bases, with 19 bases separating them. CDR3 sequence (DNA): TGTGCCAGCAGTTACACCGGGACTGCCCTGAACCCGCAGTATTTT. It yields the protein CASSYTGTALNPQYF.

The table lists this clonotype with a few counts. As DNA, the CDR3 is TGCAGCGTTGAATTAGCGGGGAGGGGTGAGCAGTTCTTC. Its translation is CSVELAGRGEQFF. The chain combines TRBV29-1 with TRBJ2-1; 8 bases match TRBD2. Losses at the gene ends were 2 bases for V and 9 bases for J; bases not matched to a gene: 6. The CDR3 is made up of 13 amino acids. Germline V gives CDR1 SQVTM, CDR2 ANQGSEA.

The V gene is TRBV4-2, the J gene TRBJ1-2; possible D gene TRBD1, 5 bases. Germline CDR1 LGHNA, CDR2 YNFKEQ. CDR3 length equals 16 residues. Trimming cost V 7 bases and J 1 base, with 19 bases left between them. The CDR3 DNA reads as TGTGCCAGCACGCCGGAGAGAGGGGAGATTAACTATGGCTACACCTTC. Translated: CASTPERGEINYGYTF.

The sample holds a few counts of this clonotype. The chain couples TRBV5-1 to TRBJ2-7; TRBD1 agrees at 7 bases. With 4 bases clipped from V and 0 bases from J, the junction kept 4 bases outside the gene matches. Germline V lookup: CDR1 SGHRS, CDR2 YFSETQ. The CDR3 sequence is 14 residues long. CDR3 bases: TGCGCCAGCAGCCCCGGGACAGCCTCCTACGAGCAGTACGTC. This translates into CASSPGTASYEQYV.

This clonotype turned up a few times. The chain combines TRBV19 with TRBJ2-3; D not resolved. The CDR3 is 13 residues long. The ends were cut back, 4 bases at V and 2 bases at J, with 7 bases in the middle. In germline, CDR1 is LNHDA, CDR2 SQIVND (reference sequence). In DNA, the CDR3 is TGTGCCAGTAGTAGCCGACCCACAGATACGCAGTATTTT. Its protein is CASSSRPTDTQYF.

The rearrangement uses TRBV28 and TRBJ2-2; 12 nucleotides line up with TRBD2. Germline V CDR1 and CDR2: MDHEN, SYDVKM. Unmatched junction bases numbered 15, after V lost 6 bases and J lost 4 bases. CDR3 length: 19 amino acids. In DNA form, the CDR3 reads TGTGCCAGCAGCCTGAGATCTAGCGGGGGGGCCGGAGTCACCGGGGAGCTGTTTTTT. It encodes CASSLRSSGGAGVTGELFF.

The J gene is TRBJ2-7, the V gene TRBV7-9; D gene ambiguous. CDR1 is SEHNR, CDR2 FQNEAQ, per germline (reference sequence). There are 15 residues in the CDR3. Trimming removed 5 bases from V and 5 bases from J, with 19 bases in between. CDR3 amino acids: CASSHSQDWPHEQYV. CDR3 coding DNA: TGTGCCAGCAGCCACTCCCAGGATTGGCCACACGAGCAGTACGTC.

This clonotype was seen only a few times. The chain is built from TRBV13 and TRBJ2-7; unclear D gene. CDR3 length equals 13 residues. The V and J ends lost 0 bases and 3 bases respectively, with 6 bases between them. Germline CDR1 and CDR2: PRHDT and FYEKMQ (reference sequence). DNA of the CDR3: TGTGCCAGCAGCTTAGGGCTCAACTACGAGCAGTACGTC. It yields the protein CASSLGLNYEQYV.